Below are 31 T cell receptor beta chains sequenced from a single sample in a study of blood T cell repertoires in COVID-19. Using immunoSEQ multiplex PCR, the repertoire was profiled, and TCRdb retains in-frame clones only, with some absent. The sample shows over 250,000 clones, just over 90% of them seen only once. Sequences were obtained from peripheral blood. The receptor set was obtained from a woman aged 25 to 39 with COVID-19, enrolled during active disease.

The chain recombines TRBV21-1 with TRBJ2-1; the table's D call TRBD2 went unverified against the DNA. TRBV21-1 is given as a pseudogene. The CDR3 has 16 residues. CDR3 coding DNA: TGTGCCAGCAGCAGGCCGACCAGCGGGACCTACAATGAGCAGTTCTTC. Amino acids: CASSRPTSGTYNEQFF.

The V and J genes are TRBV24-1 and TRBJ2-3, with D possibly being TRBD2 (6 bases). Germline CDR1 is KGHDR and CDR2 is SFDVKD. CDR3 length equals 14 residues. V lost 6 bases to trimming and J lost 3 bases, with 12 bases between them. The CDR3 DNA sequence: TGTGCCACCAGTTCCAGCGCGGGGACAGATACGCAGTATTTT. Its protein product is CATSSSAGTDTQYF.

This CDR3 reads CASSSGLAGVSYEQFF. The DNA of the CDR3 is TGCGCCAGCAGCTCGGGACTAGCGGGAGTAAGCTATGAGCAGTTCTTC. This chain joins TRBV5-1 and TRBJ2-1; 14 bases are a match to TRBD2. Germline trimming cut 3 bases from V and 8 bases from J; bases unmatched to any gene: 7. The CDR3 length is 16 residues. CDR1 and CDR2 from the germline V gene are SGHRS and YFSETQ.

Details on this clone: The same CDR3 also results from other DNA sequences found in this sample. The gene calls are TRBV6-1 and TRBJ2-7; 8 nucleotides align to TRBD1. Unmatched junction bases numbered 3, after V lost 3 bases and J lost 2 bases. This CDR3 spans 14 amino acids. Germline V gives CDR1 MNHNS, CDR2 SASEGT. This CDR3 reads CASSEAGGTYEQYF. DNA for the CDR3: TGTGCCAGCAGTGAGGCAGGGGGCACCTACGAGCAGTACTTC.

The CDR3: CASSQFSGTSGYNEQFF. The CDR3 nucleotides read TGTGCCAGCAGCCAATTCTCCGGGACTAGCGGGTACAATGAGCAGTTCTTC. This chain uses TRBV3-1 (or the pseudogene TRBV3-2) with TRBJ2-1; 12 nucleotides align to TRBD2. In germline, CDR1 is LGHDT, CDR2 YNNKEL (reference sequence). The ends lost 2 bases at V and 4 bases at J; junction bases unmatched: 6. The CDR3 has 17 residues.

The CDR3 nucleotides read TGTGCCAGCAGGCGCGGATCGGGTCGGGACACTGAAGCTTTCTTT. This encodes CASRRGSGRDTEAFF. V and J are TRBV2 and TRBJ1-1; unclear D gene. The V and J ends lost 6 bases and 3 bases respectively, with 17 bases between them. The CDR3 extends over 15 amino acids. CDR1 is SNHLY and CDR2 is FYNNEI in the germline V gene.

This chain uses TRBV19 with TRBJ2-1, with 11 bases identical to TRBD2. Trimming took 7 bases from V and 1 from J; bases not matched to a gene: 9. Germline assignment: CDR1 LNHDA and CDR2 SQIVND (reference sequence). This CDR3 is 17 amino acids long. The CDR3 DNA reads TGTGCCAGTACGCTAGCGGGAGGCCCAAATTCCTACAATGAGCAGTTCTTC. It encodes CASTLAGGPNSYNEQFF.

This chain links TRBV6-5 with TRBJ1-1, with D perhaps matching TRBD1 (6 bases). Per the germline V gene, CDR1 is MNHEY and CDR2 is SVGAGI. The CDR3 is made up of 14 amino acids. The V gene lost 7 bases and the J gene lost 5 bases, with 17 bases spanning the gap. The CDR3 sequence: CASTSSWGRTEAFF. As DNA, the CDR3 is TGTGCCAGCACCTCAAGCTGGGGGCGGACTGAAGCTTTCTTT.

The genes are TRBV10-1 and TRBJ2-1, with 15 bases that match TRBD2. V shed 3 bases and J 9 bases; nucleotides not matched to a gene: 3. This CDR3 has 15 residues. CDR1 and CDR2 (germline): WNHNN, SYGVQD (reference sequence). The CDR3 reads CASSEGLAGGGEQFF. Here the CDR3 DNA reads TGCGCCAGCAGTGAAGGACTAGCGGGAGGGGGTGAGCAGTTCTTC.

The CDR3 DNA is TGTGCCTGGAGTCGAGGGCTAGCGGGCGGGGAGCTGTTTTTT. It yields the protein CAWSRGLAGGELFF. V usage is TRBV30 and J usage is TRBJ2-2, with TRBD2 identical over 8 bases. The germline V gene encodes CDR1 GTSNPN and CDR2 SVGIG (reference sequence). Unmatched junction bases numbered 6, after V lost 2 bases and J lost 7 bases. This CDR3 has 14 amino acids.

The chain recombines TRBV28 with TRBJ2-7, with TRBD1 matching 7 bases. The CDR3 is 14 amino acids. The germline V gene encodes CDR1 MDHEN and CDR2 SYDVKM. V lost 6 bases, J lost 1 base, and 6 bases stayed unmatched. The CDR3 coding sequence is TGTGCCAGCAGAGGCGACAGGGCTTCCTACGAGCAGTACTTC. Amino acid sequence: CASRGDRASYEQYF.

This clone was detected once. The chain joins TRBV9 to TRBJ2-2; D call uncertain. The CDR3 spans 15 residues. Trimming took off 3 bases at V and 4 bases at J, with 13 bases between the two ends. In germline, CDR1 is SGDLS, CDR2 YYNGEE. The CDR3 DNA reads as TGTGCCAGCAGCGGCCCCAAGCTCCTCACCGGGGAGCTGTTTTTT. Translation gives CASSGPKLLTGELFF.

The chain is built from TRBV6-5 and TRBJ1-1; 8 bases align to TRBD1. The J segment lost 10 bases and the V segment lost 2 bases, leaving 6 bases of the junction unmatched. Germline CDR1 is MNHEY and CDR2 is SVGAGI. This CDR3 spans 13 amino acids. CDR3 protein: CASSYGTGGRAFF. The CDR3 DNA sequence: TGTGCCAGCAGTTACGGGACAGGTGGGCGAGCTTTCTTT.

The V call is TRBV29-1, the J call TRBJ1-3, with D possibly being TRBD1 (5 bases). In germline, CDR1 is SQVTM, CDR2 ANQGSEA. This CDR3 region has 13 residues. V lost 2 bases and J 4 bases, leaving 9 bases between the germline ends. CDR3 nucleotide sequence: TGCAGCGTTGAAATAGGGGTCGGAAACACCATATATTTT. Amino acid sequence: CSVEIGVGNTIYF.

The chain uses TRBV7-2 and TRBJ2-7, with 10 bases aligning to TRBD1. The germline V gene has CDR1 SGHTA and CDR2 FQGNSA. This CDR3 has 15 amino acids. The J segment lost 5 bases and the V segment lost 5 bases, leaving 9 bases of the junction unmatched. In DNA, the CDR3 is TGTGCCAGCAGCCCCGGACAGGGGGTAAGGAACGAGCAGTACTTC. Translating it yields CASSPGQGVRNEQYF.

The chain joins TRBV5-1 to TRBJ2-2; D is unresolved. The germline CDR1 and CDR2 sequences are SGHRS and YFSETQ. V lost 8 bases, J lost 0 bases, and 14 bases lay in between. The CDR3 is made up of 15 amino acids. CDR3 nucleotide sequence: TGCGCCAGTATTGCAGGTTCCGCGAACACCGGGGAGCTGTTTTTT. Its protein is CASIAGSANTGELFF.

This clone was observed a few times. The V gene is TRBV2, the J gene TRBJ2-7, with D possibly being TRBD1 (5 bases). Germline CDR1 is SNHLY and CDR2 is FYNNEI. V shed 4 bases and J shed 0 bases, with 13 bases lying between them. This CDR3 comprises 15 residues. The CDR3: CASSVRRDSSYEQYF. CDR3 DNA: TGTGCCAGCAGTGTCCGCAGGGATAGCTCCTACGAGCAGTACTTC.

V gene TRBV2 combines with J gene TRBJ1-1; the match to TRBD1 covers 7 bases. CDR1 and CDR2 (germline): SNHLY, FYNNEI. This CDR3 region has 14 residues. The V segment lost 6 bases and the J segment 3 bases; nucleotides outside the gene matches: 7. CDR3 nucleotides: TGTGCCAGCAGGTGGGTAGGGGGCGACACTGAAGCTTTCTTT. It translates to CASRWVGGDTEAFF.

This clone appeared a single time. This sequence joins TRBV10-3 and TRBJ1-2; possibly TRBD1 for D (5 bases). This CDR3 has 14 residues. The germline CDR1 and CDR2 sequences are ENHRY and SYGVKD. V gave up 4 bases and J gave up 0 bases, with 9 bases separating them. CDR3 region: CAISGGVANYGYTF. As DNA, the CDR3 is TGTGCCATCAGTGGGGGGGTGGCTAACTATGGCTACACCTTC.

The chain carries TRBV6-2 or TRBV6-3 and TRBJ2-3, with 13 positions matching TRBD2. Trimming at V came to 5 bases and at J to 0 bases, leaving 5 bases not matched to a gene. The CDR3 consists of 17 residues. Germline V gene data show CDR1 as MNHEY and CDR2 as SVGEGT. The CDR3 protein is CASSLLGLAGSTDTQYF. CDR3 in DNA: TGTGCCAGCAGTCTACTGGGACTAGCGGGAAGCACAGATACGCAGTATTTT.

The chain couples TRBV3-1 (or the pseudogene TRBV3-2) to TRBJ1-2, with a weak D call TRBD1 (5 bases). CDR1 and CDR2 (germline): LGHDT, YNNKEL (reference sequence). V dropped 3 bases and J dropped 4 bases, with 15 bases sitting between them. The length of the CDR3 is 15 residues. The CDR3 region is CASSHPMGLVYGYTF. CDR3 DNA: TGTGCCAGCAGCCATCCGATGGGGCTAGTCTATGGCTACACCTTC.

The chain recombines TRBV6-6 with TRBJ1-1; TRBD1 agrees at 8 bases. V gave up 0 bases and J gave up 4 bases; unmatched junction bases: 7. The germline V gene encodes CDR1 MNHNY and CDR2 SVGAGI (reference sequence). The CDR3 totals 16 residues. CDR3 nucleotide sequence: TGTGCCAGCAGTTACTCATGGACAGGGTATGGCACTGAAGCTTTCTTT. Translation gives CASSYSWTGYGTEAFF.

The chain is built from TRBV3-1 (or the pseudogene TRBV3-2) and TRBJ2-7; D not resolved. V was shortened by 0 bases and J by 5 bases, with 8 bases between the two germline ends. The CDR3 covers 13 residues. In germline, CDR1 is LGHDT, CDR2 YNNKEL (reference sequence). CDR3 DNA: TGTGCCAGCAGCCAAGATTACCTAGACGAGCAGTACTTC. Its protein is CASSQDYLDEQYF.

This chain joins TRBV9 and TRBJ1-1, with 7 bases that match TRBD1. In germline, CDR1 is SGDLS, CDR2 YYNGEE. J was trimmed by 0 bases and V by 4 bases; bases with no gene match: 9. The CDR3 runs 16 residues. The CDR3 here is CASSRTGEAMNTEAFF. CDR3 coding DNA: TGTGCCAGCAGCAGAACAGGGGAGGCCATGAACACTGAAGCTTTCTTT.

This clone occurred once. The rearrangement uses TRBV27 and TRBJ2-5, with 7 bases aligning to TRBD1. The CDR3 is 13 residues long. The germline V gene encodes CDR1 MNHEY and CDR2 SMNVEV (reference sequence). The junction had 2 bases not matched to a gene; V was cut back by 2 bases and J by 5 bases. The CDR3 DNA reads TGTGCCAGCAGTTTAGACAGGGCGGAGACCCAGTACTTC. It translates to CASSLDRAETQYF.

The chain employs TRBV9 and TRBJ1-2, with TRBD1 matching over 7 bases. From germline, CDR1 is SGDLS and CDR2 YYNGEE. The J segment lost 3 bases and the V segment lost 2 bases, leaving 4 bases of the junction unmatched. The CDR3 sequence is 14 residues long. This CDR3 is CASSVRTGDYGYTF. The CDR3 coding sequence is TGTGCCAGCAGCGTCCGAACAGGGGACTATGGCTACACCTTC.

The V gene is TRBV5-6, the J gene TRBJ1-2, with 11 bases matching TRBD1. CDR3 length: 13 residues. Germline loops: CDR1 SGHDT, CDR2 YYEEEE. Trimming took 4 bases from V and 8 from J; bases not matched to a gene: 4. The CDR3, as DNA: TGTGCCAGCAGCCGGACAGGGGGCAACGGCTACACCTTC. Translated, it gives CASSRTGGNGYTF.

The V and J genes are TRBV30 and TRBJ1-4, with 8 bases aligning to TRBD1. The CDR3 has 16 residues. Looked up from germline, CDR1 is GTSNPN and CDR2 is SVGIG (reference sequence). V shed 0 bases, J shed 6 bases, and the junction held 9 bases outside the gene matches. The CDR3: CAWSVFGQGADEKLFF. CDR3 DNA sequence: TGTGCCTGGAGTGTATTTGGGCAGGGGGCGGATGAAAAACTGTTTTTT.

V gene TRBV14 combines with J gene TRBJ1-1; the match to TRBD1 covers 9 bases. The CDR3 loop spans 17 amino acids. Per germline, CDR1 SGHDN and CDR2 FVKESK. The J segment lost 5 bases and the V segment lost 2 bases, leaving 12 bases of the junction unmatched. In nucleotides, the CDR3 is TGTGCCAGCAGCCAACCCACCCTTTTGGACAGGGGAACTGAAGCTTTCTTT. Its translation is CASSQPTLLDRGTEAFF. The full variable domain, with the rest looked up from reference TRBV14 and TRBJ1-1, is EAGVTQFPSHSVIEKGQTVTLRCDPISGHDNLYWYRRVMGKEIKFLLHFVKESKQDESGMPNNRFLAERTGGTYSTLKVQPAELEDSGVYFCASSQPTLLDRGTEAFFGQGTRLTVV.

The chain carries TRBV6-6 and TRBJ1-4, with D perhaps TRBD1 (5 bases). This CDR3 contains 12 residues. The V end lost 7 bases, the J end lost 8 bases, and 11 bases lay between the germline ends. The V gene's germline CDR1 is MNHNY and CDR2 SVGAGI (reference sequence). CDR3 sequence reads: CASTKDNEKLFF. DNA of the CDR3: TGTGCCAGCACCAAGGACAACGAAAAACTGTTTTTT.

The chain joins TRBV30 to TRBJ2-5, with 11 bases matching TRBD2. The germline gives CDR1 GTSNPN, CDR2 SVGIG (reference sequence). This CDR3 has 12 residues. The ends lost 4 bases at V and 5 bases at J; junction bases unmatched: 0. CDR3 residues: CAWTSGRETQYF. The CDR3 region has the DNA TGTGCCTGGACTAGCGGGAGGGAGACCCAGTACTTC.